A selection of T cell receptor beta chains follows, all from one sample in a study of T cell responses to AZD1222 COVID-19 vaccine. TCRdb keeps only in-frame clones here, not all; method: immunoSEQ multiplex PCR. This table has 170,000 or so clones, approximately 86% appearing once. This specimen consisted of peripheral blood, obtained on day 0 of AZD1222 vaccination. Every receptor here comes from an adult in good health. The CDR3 runs from the conserved cysteine through the conserved F or W. D genes are given only for firm matches. Clone sizes are given selectively: once, few, many, or a class where the clone is expanded.

-	-	TRBV7-2	TRBJ2-2	TGTGCCAGCAGCTTACGGCAGGGGGGTACCGGGGAGCTGTTTTTT	CASSLRQGGTGELFF
-	-	TRBV6-5	TRBJ1-1	TGTGCCAGCAGTTACGTTACGCCTATGAACACTGAAGCTTTCTTT	CASSYVTPMNTEAFF
once	-	TRBV6-5	TRBJ1-3	TGTGCCAGCGGGAGGGGCTCTGGAAACACCATATATTTT	CASGRGSGNTIYF
-	-	TRBV5-6	TRBJ2-7	TGTGCCAGCAGCTCCCGCCCCACCTACTACGAGCAGTACTTC	CASSSRPTYYEQYF
-	-	TRBV6-5	TRBJ1-3	TGTGCCAGCAGTTACTCGACAGACTCTGGAAACACCATATATTTT	CASSYSTDSGNTIYF
-	-	TRBV6-5	TRBJ2-1	TGTGCCAGCAGGCTGGAGGTTGGGTCCTACAATGAGCAGTTCTTC	CASRLEVGSYNEQFF
few	-	TRBV6-4	TRBJ1-1	TGTGCCAGCAGACGCCTCGGGTCCTCGCCTGAAGCTTTCTTT	CASRRLGSSPEAFF
-	TRBD1	TRBV4-2	TRBJ2-7	TGTGCCAGCAGCCGGACAGGGCCCTACGAGCAGTACTTC	CASSRTGPYEQYF
-	TRBD2	TRBV14	TRBJ2-3	TGTGCCAGCAACCTAATCCCGGGACTACCAGATACGCAGTATTTT	CASNLIPGLPDTQYF
-	TRBD1	TRBV5-4	TRBJ2-4	TGTGCCAGCAGCTCGGACAGGGGGCGGAACATTCAGTACTTC	CASSSDRGRNIQYF
-	TRBD2	TRBV7-8	TRBJ2-1	TGTGCCAGCAGCTTAGCGGCCCAGCGGGGAAACAATGAGCAGTTCTTC	CASSLAAQRGNNEQFF
-	TRBD1	TRBV5-6	TRBJ1-3	TGTGCCAGCAGGAAGAGGGGGCTCGGAAACACCATATATTTT	CASRKRGLGNTIYF
few	TRBD2	TRBV6-1	TRBJ2-3	TGTGCCAGCAGTGAAGGGCTAGCGGGAGGGCCCCCAGATACGCAGTATTTT	CASSEGLAGGPPDTQYF
-	TRBD2	TRBV3-1/TRBV3-2	TRBJ2-7	TGTGCCAGCAGCAACGGACTAGCGGGAGTCTACGAGCAGTACTTC	CASSNGLAGVYEQYF
-	-	TRBV18	TRBJ1-2	TGTGCCAGCTCACCAAGGCAGGGGTTTAGCTATGGCTACACCTTC	CASSPRQGFSYGYTF
-	-	TRBV18	TRBJ2-5	TGTGCCAGCTCACCTCTATCCGGGGAGACCCAGTACTTC	CASSPLSGETQYF
-	-	TRBV15	TRBJ1-2	TGTGCCACCAGCAGAGGTCAGATAGGTGGCTACACCTTC	CATSRGQIGGYTF
-	TRBD1	TRBV24-1	TRBJ2-7	TGTGCCACCAGTGATCCCACAGGGGCCCACGAGCAGTACTTC	CATSDPTGAHEQYF
-	-	TRBV29-1	TRBJ1-1	TGCAGCACTGACTGGCGGGGGGGAACTGAAGCTTTCTTT	CSTDWRGGTEAFF
-	TRBD2	TRBV7-6	TRBJ2-7	TGTGCCAGCAGCTTATTTGAGAGCGGGAGGGCCTCCTACGAGCAGTACTTC	CASSLFESGRASYEQYF
-	TRBD2	TRBV4-2	TRBJ2-1	TGTGCCAGCAGCCAAGACGACCTCCCCGGGGGACTAGCGGGAAGTGGCTACAATGAGCAGTTCTTC	CASSQDDLPGGLAGSGYNEQFF
-	TRBD2	TRBV28	TRBJ2-4	TGTGCCAGCAGTTCGACCCCCTCCGGGACAGGGCTAGCGGGAGGATTCAAAAACATTCAGTACTTC	CASSSTPSGTGLAGGFKNIQYF
-	TRBD1	TRBV18	TRBJ1-1	TGTGCCAGCTCACCCTCCCAGGGGGCGCGGACTGAAGCTTTCTTT	CASSPSQGARTEAFF
once	-	TRBV3-1/TRBV3-2	TRBJ1-1	TGTGCCAGCAGCCAAGCAGGGACGGCGAACACTGAAGCTTTCTTT	CASSQAGTANTEAFF
-	-	TRBV19	TRBJ2-3	TGTGCCAGCCGGGGCGCCCGAAAGAGTACAGATACGCAGTATTTT	CASRGARKSTDTQYF
-	TRBD2	TRBV6-5	TRBJ2-1	TGTGCCAGCAGCCGCGTAAGGGGGACTAGCGGGGCTCAGTTCTTC	CASSRVRGTSGAQFF
-	TRBD2	TRBV30	TRBJ2-1	TGTGCCTGGAGTTATGGGACTAGCGTATACAATGAGCAGTTCTTC	CAWSYGTSVYNEQFF
-	-	TRBV29-1	TRBJ2-7	TGCAGCGTTGAGGTCGGGAACTCCTACGAGCAGTACTTC	CSVEVGNSYEQYF
-	-	TRBV5-1	TRBJ1-6	TGCGCCAGCAGCTTGGCTCCAGGGGCCGTATATAATTCACCCCTCCACTTT	CASSLAPGAVYNSPLHF
-	-	TRBV9	TRBJ1-2	TGTGCCAGCAGCGTAGCGTTAAGGGGGGATGGTGGCTACACCTTC	CASSVALRGDGGYTF
-	TRBD2	TRBV6-1	TRBJ2-1	TGTGCCAGCAGTGTGAGGACTAGCGGGATCCCATACAATGAGCAGTTCTTC	CASSVRTSGIPYNEQFF
-	-	TRBV6-5	TRBJ1-1	TGTGCCAGCAGCCGCGGGCGGAACACTGAAGCTTTCTTT	CASSRGRNTEAFF
-	-	TRBV5-4	TRBJ2-5	TGTGCCAGCAGCTTGGGGGTAGGGGGAGAGACCCAGTACTTC	CASSLGVGGETQYF
-	TRBD1	TRBV6-5	TRBJ1-2	TGTGCCAGCAGTTACTCCGGGACAGCCTATGGCTACACCTTC	CASSYSGTAYGYTF
-	TRBD1	TRBV19	TRBJ1-1	TGTGCCAGTATGGGACAGGGGGGCACTGAAGCTTTCTTT	CASMGQGGTEAFF
-	-	TRBV30	TRBJ1-1	TGTGCCTGGGGGAGAACTGAAGCTTTCTTT	CAWGRTEAFF
-	-	TRBV28	TRBJ2-7	TGTGCCAGCAGTCCGTTTTCCGATGTATCCTACGAGCAGTACTTC	CASSPFSDVSYEQYF
-	-	TRBV11-2	TRBJ1-1	TGTGCCAGCAGCCAGGGGAGGGGAAACACTGAAGCTTTCTTT	CASSQGRGNTEAFF
-	-	TRBV7-6	TRBJ2-2	TGTGCCAGCAGCTTAGTGCAGGGTCCGACCGGGGAGCTGTTTTTT	CASSLVQGPTGELFF
-	-	TRBV7-9	TRBJ1-2	TGTGCCAGCAGCGCCCGGACAGAAAGCTATGGCTACACCTTC	CASSARTESYGYTF
-	-	TRBV27	TRBJ2-3	TGTGCCAGCTCGTTAGGGCTAGTATTCACAGATACGCAGTATTTT	CASSLGLVFTDTQYF
-	TRBD1	TRBV27	TRBJ2-1	TGTGCCAGCAGTTTACTTCCCGGGACAGTCTCCTACAATGAGCAGTTCTTC	CASSLLPGTVSYNEQFF
few	TRBD1	TRBV7-2	TRBJ2-7	TGTGCCAGCAGCTGGGACAGGGCCTACGAGCAGTACTTC	CASSWDRAYEQYF
-	-	TRBV27	TRBJ2-5	TGTGCCAGCAGTTTAATCCCCGGGCCCGAGCCCCAGTACTTC	CASSLIPGPEPQYF
-	-	TRBV29-1	TRBJ2-2	TGCGGCGGGGACATTGGGACCGGGGAGCTGTTTTTT	CGGDIGTGELFF
-	-	TRBV18	TRBJ2-3	TGTGCCAGCTCACCAGCACAGCCTAGCACAGATACGCAGTATTTT	CASSPAQPSTDTQYF
-	-	TRBV7-9	TRBJ2-7	TGTGCCAGCAGCCGAGGTGCCATCCAGGGCTACGAGCAGTACTTC	CASSRGAIQGYEQYF
-	-	TRBV30	TRBJ1-2	TGTGCCTGGTCGTTTCAAGGACAGCCCTGGGGAGGCTATGGCTACACCTTC	CAWSFQGQPWGGYGYTF
-	TRBD1	TRBV28	TRBJ2-7	TGTGCCAGCAGTCCGGCAGGGGGCTATCGAGACGAGCAGTACTTC	CASSPAGGYRDEQYF
-	TRBD2	TRBV3-1/TRBV3-2	TRBJ2-7	TGTGCCAGCAGCCAAGCGGGAGGAAGTAGCGAGCAGTACTTC	CASSQAGGSSEQYF
-	-	TRBV7-8	TRBJ2-3	TGTGCCAGCAGCCAATCCCCGGGCCAGTTCGCGCAGTATTTT	CASSQSPGQFAQYF
-	TRBD1	TRBV5-6	TRBJ2-7	TGTGCCAGCAGCGTAGACAGGGTCCCGACCTACGAGCAGTACTTC	CASSVDRVPTYEQYF
-	TRBD2	TRBV4-1	TRBJ2-1	TGCGCCAGCAGCCGGGAGAGCGGGATGCCATACAATGAGCAGTTCTTC	CASSRESGMPYNEQFF
-	TRBD1	TRBV5-1	TRBJ1-2	TGCGCCAGCAGGAGGCAGGGGGTATTTGATGGCTACACCTTC	CASRRQGVFDGYTF
once	-	TRBV29-1	TRBJ2-3	TGCAGCGTTGATAATCAGGACGGAGATACGCAGTATTTT	CSVDNQDGDTQYF
-	-	TRBV7-6	TRBJ2-7	TGTGCCAGCAGCCCGGAGGGTGTCTCCTACGAGCAGTACTTC	CASSPEGVSYEQYF
few	-	TRBV6-5	TRBJ1-2	TGTGCCAGCAGTTACTCGAGATTTGGGACTAACTATGGCTACACCTTC	CASSYSRFGTNYGYTF
-	TRBD1	TRBV5-1	TRBJ2-3	TGCGCCAGCAGCCAAGGCCCGACAGGGACCACAGATACGCAGTATTTT	CASSQGPTGTTDTQYF
-	TRBD1	TRBV7-9	TRBJ1-3	TGTGCCAGCAGCACGGGACAGGGGGCAAGTGGTGGAAACACCATATATTTT	CASSTGQGASGGNTIYF